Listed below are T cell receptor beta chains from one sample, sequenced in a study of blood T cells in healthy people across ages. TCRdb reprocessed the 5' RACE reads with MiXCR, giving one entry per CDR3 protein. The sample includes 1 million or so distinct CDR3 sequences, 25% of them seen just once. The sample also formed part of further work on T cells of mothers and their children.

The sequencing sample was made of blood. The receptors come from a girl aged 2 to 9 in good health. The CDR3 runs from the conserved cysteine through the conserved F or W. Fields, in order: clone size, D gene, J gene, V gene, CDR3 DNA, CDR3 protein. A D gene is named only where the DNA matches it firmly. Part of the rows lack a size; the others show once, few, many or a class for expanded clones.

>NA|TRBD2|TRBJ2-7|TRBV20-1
TGCAGTGCTAGAGACCTTGGGACTAGCGGAGTCTACGAGCAGTACTTC
CSARDLGTSGVYEQYF
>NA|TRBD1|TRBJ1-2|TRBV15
TGTGCCACCAGCTCGAGGAGACAGGGAACGAATGGCTACACCTTC
CATSSRRQGTNGYTF
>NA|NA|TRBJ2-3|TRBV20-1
TGCAGTGCTAGGCTGGGATGGGGATTTGCAGATACGCAGTATTTT
CSARLGWGFADTQYF
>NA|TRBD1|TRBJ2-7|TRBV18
TGTGCCAGCTCACCTCGGGGGACAGGTCTCTACGAGCAGTACTTC
CASSPRGTGLYEQYF
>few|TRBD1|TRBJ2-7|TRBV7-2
TGTGCCAGCAGCCGATCTGACAGGGGGTACGAGCAGTACTTC
CASSRSDRGYEQYF
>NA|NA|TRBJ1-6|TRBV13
TGTGCCAGCAGCGTCTGGGGGTACTCACCCCTCCACTTT
CASSVWGYSPLHF
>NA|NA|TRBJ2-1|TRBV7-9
TGTGCCAGCAGCGATCTTCCCTCGGGGGAGCAGTTCTTC
CASSDLPSGEQFF
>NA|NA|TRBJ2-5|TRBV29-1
TGCAGCGTCGCAGGGGGAGGCGGAGAGACCCAGTACTTC
CSVAGGGGETQYF
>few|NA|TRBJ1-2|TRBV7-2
TGTGCCAGCAGCCCAGGGAAGGGAGGCCCCAGCTACACCTTC
CASSPGKGGPSYTF
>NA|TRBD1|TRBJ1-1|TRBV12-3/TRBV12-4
TGTGCCAGCAGTGACTTAAGGAGGGGGCGTGGAGCTTTCTTT
CASSDLRRGRGAFF
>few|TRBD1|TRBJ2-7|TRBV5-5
TGTGCCAGCACCCGTTCAGGGGGCATCAACGAGCAGTACTTC
CASTRSGGINEQYF
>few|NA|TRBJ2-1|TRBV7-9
TGTGCCAGCAGCTCTCTCGGGGGAAACTACAATGAGCAGTTCTTC
CASSSLGGNYNEQFF
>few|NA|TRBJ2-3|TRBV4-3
TGCGCCAGCAGCCAAGATCTCCCGGTTACAGATACGCAGTATTTT
CASSQDLPVTDTQYF
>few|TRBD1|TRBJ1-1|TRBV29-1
TGCAGCGTTGATTTTGCAGGGGGCGGGGAAGCTTTCTTT
CSVDFAGGGEAFF
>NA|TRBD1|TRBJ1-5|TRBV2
TGTGCCAGCAGTGGGACAGGGCCTGATCAGCCCCAGCATTTT
CASSGTGPDQPQHF
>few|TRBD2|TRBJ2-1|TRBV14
TGTGCCAGCAGACGCACCGGGACTAATTATGAGCAGTTCTTC
CASRRTGTNYEQFF
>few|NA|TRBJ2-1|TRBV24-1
TGTGCCACCAGCCCAGCTTGGGTTAGCGAGCAGTTCTTC
CATSPAWVSEQFF
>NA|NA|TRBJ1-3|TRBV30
TGTGCCTGGAACGCGGTTGGAAACACCATATATTTT
CAWNAVGNTIYF
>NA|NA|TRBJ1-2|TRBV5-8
TGTGCCAGCAGCTTGGGTTCCCCCCTTGAGGGCTACACCTTC
CASSLGSPLEGYTF
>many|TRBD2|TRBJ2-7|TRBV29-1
TGCAGCGTTGAAGACCACGGGGGGGCTTACGAGCAGTACTTC
CSVEDHGGAYEQYF
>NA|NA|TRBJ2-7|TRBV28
TGTGCCAGCAGTTCACCACGAAAGCCTTACGAGCAGTACTTC
CASSSPRKPYEQYF
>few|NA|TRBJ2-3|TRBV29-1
TGCAGCGCGATGAGCACAGATACGCAGTATTTT
CSAMSTDTQYF
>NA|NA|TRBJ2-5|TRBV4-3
TGCGCCAGCAGCCAAGATAGGTTTCGACAAGAGACCCAGTACTTC
CASSQDRFRQETQYF
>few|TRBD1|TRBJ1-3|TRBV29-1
TGCAGCGCCGGGACAGGGTTAATTTCTGGAAACACCATATATTTT
CSAGTGLISGNTIYF
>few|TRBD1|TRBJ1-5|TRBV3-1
TGTGCCAGCAGCCAAGATCCCGGGACAGGGGCGAACAATCAGCCCCAGCATTTT
CASSQDPGTGANNQPQHF
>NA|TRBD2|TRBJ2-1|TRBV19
TGTGCCAGTGACAGCGGGATGTACAATGAGCAGTTCTTC
CASDSGMYNEQFF
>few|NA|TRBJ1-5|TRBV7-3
TGTGCCAGCAGCCTAGACGGGGGTCTTGATCAGCCCCAGCATTTT
CASSLDGGLDQPQHF
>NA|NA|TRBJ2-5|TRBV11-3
TGTGCCAGCAGCGAGATCCCGGAGACCCAGTACTTC
CASSEIPETQYF
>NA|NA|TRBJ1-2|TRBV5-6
TGTGCCAGCAGCTTATCCGGGGGGATCACCTTC
CASSLSGGITF
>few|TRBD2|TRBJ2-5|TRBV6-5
TGTGCCAGCAGTTACGGGCTAGCGGGGGGTGAAGAGACCCAGTACTTC
CASSYGLAGGEETQYF
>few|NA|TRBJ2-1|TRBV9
TGTGCCAGCAGCGTAGGCGGTCGGTACAATGAGCAGTTCTTC
CASSVGGRYNEQFF
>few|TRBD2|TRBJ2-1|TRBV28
TGTGCCAGCTCCGGGGGGGCCAATGAGCAGTTCTTC
CASSGGANEQFF
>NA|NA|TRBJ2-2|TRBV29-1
TGCAGCGTTTTGGACGGGACCGGGGAGCTGTTTTTT
CSVLDGTGELFF
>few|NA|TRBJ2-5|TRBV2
TGTGCCACAAGGGGGGATTCCAAAGAGACCCAGTACTTC
CATRGDSKETQYF
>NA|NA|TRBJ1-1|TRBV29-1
TGCAGCGTTGAGTACGGGAGGGGGTTTGGTGAAGCTTTCTTT
CSVEYGRGFGEAFF
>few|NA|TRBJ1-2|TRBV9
TGTGCCAGCAGCGTAGAGGGGAGGGATGGCTACACCTTC
CASSVEGRDGYTF
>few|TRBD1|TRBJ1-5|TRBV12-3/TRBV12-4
TGTGCCAGCAGTACACGGACAGGGATTCAGCCCCAGCATTTT
CASSTRTGIQPQHF
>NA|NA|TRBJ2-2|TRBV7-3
TGTGCCAGCAGCTCCTTGGAGGGGGAGCTGTTTTTT
CASSSLEGELFF
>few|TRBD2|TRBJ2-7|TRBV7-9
TGTGCCAGCAGGTCACTAGCGGGAGCGAACGAGCAGTACTTC
CASRSLAGANEQYF
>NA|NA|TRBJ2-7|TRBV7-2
TGTGCCAGCAGCACTACTACTGAGCAGTACTTC
CASSTTTEQYF
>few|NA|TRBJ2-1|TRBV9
TGTGCCAGCAGCGACGGATACGAGCAGTTCTTC
CASSDGYEQFF
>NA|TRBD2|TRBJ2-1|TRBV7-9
TGTGCCAGCATACTAGCGGGAGGGCTCTACAATGAGCAGTTCTTC
CASILAGGLYNEQFF
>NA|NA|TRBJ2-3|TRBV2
TGTGCCAGCAGTACTGGACATCCCACAGATACGCAGTATTTT
CASSTGHPTDTQYF
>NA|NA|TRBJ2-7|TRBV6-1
TGTGCCAGCAGTGATATTCTACGTGTCTTC
CASSDILRVF
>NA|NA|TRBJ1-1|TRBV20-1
TGCAGTGCAACATCTCTCCATCAGACAGGCCTTGAAGCTTTCTTT
CSATSLHQTGLEAFF
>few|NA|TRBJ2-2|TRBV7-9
TGTGCCAGCAGCTACGGTGGCGGGGAGCTGTTTTTT
CASSYGGGELFF
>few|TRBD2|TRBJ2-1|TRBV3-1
TGTGCCAGCAGCCAAGAGGGGGGGGCCTACAATGAGCAGTTCTTC
CASSQEGGAYNEQFF
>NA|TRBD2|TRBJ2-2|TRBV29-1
TGCAGCGTTGCAGCGGGAGGGCCCACCGGGGAGCTGTTTTTT
CSVAAGGPTGELFF
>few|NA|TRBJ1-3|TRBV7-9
TGTGCCAGCAGCTTACCCAAAGGCGGGAGCTCTGGAAACACCATATATTTT
CASSLPKGGSSGNTIYF
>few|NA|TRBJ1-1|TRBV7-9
TGTGCCAGCAGCCACGGGGAAACTGAAACTTTCTTT
CASSHGETETFF
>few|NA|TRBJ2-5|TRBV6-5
TGTGCCAGCAGTACCCCCCGGGGGCCGGGAGAGACCCAGTACTTC
CASSTPRGPGETQYF
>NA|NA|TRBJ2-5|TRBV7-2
TGTGCCAGCAGCCCTAGGGACGAGACCCAGTACTTC
CASSPRDETQYF
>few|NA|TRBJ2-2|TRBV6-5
TGTGCCAGCAGTTTGACCAGGGGCTACCGAGGAGGGGAGCTGTTTTTT
CASSLTRGYRGGELFF